This T cell receptor (beta chain) was found in a study of control samples from healthy donors and cancer patients. The CDR3 has 13 amino acids. V was cut by 5 bases and J by 1 base, with 6 bases left in between. Looked up from germline, CDR1 is LNHDA and CDR2 is SQIVND (reference sequence). Clones were sequenced by immunoSEQ multiplex PCR, and TCRdb holds only the in-frame ones, with some missing. The table includes tens of thousands of clones, just over 90% detected once. Sequenced sample: blood. The chain recombines TRBV19 with TRBJ2-4; no reliable D call. The receptor's source is a woman younger than 45 in good health. The CDR3 reads CASSFGAKNIQYF. CDR3 coding DNA: TGTGCCAGTAGTTTCGGGGCCAAAAACATTCAGTACTTC.